This T cell receptor (beta chain) was identified in a study of T cell repertoires in ileal Crohn's disease. Study-wide results and caveats: Endoscopic recurrence occurred in every patient whose clonality exceeded 26.8%. High-frequency clones were more common in sorted CD8 than CD4 cells.

This clone was found a few times. Its antigen is still unknown. Time point specified: neoterminal ileum biopsy at postoperative endoscopy, about 6 months after surgery. TCRdb's table, derived via immunoSEQ multiplex PCR, lists solely in-frame clones and lacks some. Among roughly 62,000 clones listed, around nine tenths were seen once. The CDR3 covers 13 residues. The V and J ends lost 2 bases and 4 bases respectively, with 6 bases between them. Germline V lookup: CDR1 LGHNT, CDR2 FRNRAP. The source is an adult with Crohn's disease. The source material was ileal tissue. The chain carries TRBV12-5 and TRBJ1-3; D remains unclear. The CDR3 protein is CASGLQAGNTIYF. The CDR3 bases are TGTGCTAGTGGTTTGCAGGCGGGAAACACCATATATTTT.